The rows below give T cell receptor beta chains drawn from one sample of a study of blood T cell repertoires in COVID-19. Measured with immunoSEQ multiplex PCR; TCRdb has only the in-frame clones, and not every one. Among some 330,000 clones listed, around 87% were seen once. Input material: PBMCs or T cells enriched from blood (not recorded which). These receptors were obtained from a man in his forties in a cohort exposed to, infected with or recovered from COVID-19 (not recorded which). Each CDR3 is given with its conserved first and last residue. Each record gives: J gene, V gene, clone size, D gene, CDR3 protein, CDR3 DNA. A D gene is named only where the DNA matches it firmly. Some rows mark clone size as missing; the rest say once, few, many or name a class of expanded clone.

TRBJ2-3,TRBV7-9,-,TRBD2,CASSVRTSGSVWADTQYF,TGTGCCAGCAGCGTCCGGACTAGCGGGAGTGTATGGGCAGATACGCAGTATTTT
TRBJ2-1,TRBV29-1,-,-,CSVEDNLKRGQSSYNEQFF,TGCAGCGTTGAAGATAATCTGAAAAGAGGACAGAGCTCCTACAATGAGCAGTTCTTC
TRBJ2-2,TRBV19,once,-,CASSKFPGDVTGELFF,TGTGCCAGTAGTAAATTTCCGGGAGATGTCACCGGGGAGCTGTTTTTT
TRBJ2-7,TRBV21-1,-,-,CASSRAEDRQSSYEQYF,TGTGCCAGCAGCAGAGCTGAAGACAGGCAAAGCTCCTACGAGCAGTACTTC
TRBJ2-7,TRBV15,once,TRBD2,CATSGSGLAGVYEQYF,TGTGCCACCAGCGGGTCCGGCCTAGCGGGAGTCTACGAGCAGTACTTC
TRBJ2-5,TRBV6-5,-,TRBD2,CASRAGGMETQYF,TGTGCCAGCAGGGCGGGAGGGATGGAGACCCAGTACTTC
TRBJ1-2,TRBV29-1,-,-,CSAGEDYGYTF,TGCAGCGCAGGGGAAGACTATGGCTACACCTTC
TRBJ2-1,TRBV3-1/TRBV3-2,-,TRBD2,CASSPPTGTSGHYNEQFF,TGTGCCAGCAGCCCACCTACCGGGACTAGCGGTCATTACAATGAGCAGTTCTTC
TRBJ1-3,TRBV3-1/TRBV3-2,-,-,CASSQDSGALLYGNTIYF,TGTGCCAGCAGCCAAGACTCAGGGGCCTTACTCTACGGAAACACCATATATTTT
TRBJ1-4,TRBV6-5,-,-,CASSYSLAGAGEELFF,TGTGCCAGCAGTTACTCCTTGGCAGGGGCCGGGGAAGAACTGTTTTTT
TRBJ2-2,TRBV27,-,TRBD2,CASKWGGRNTGELFF,TGTGCCAGCAAGTGGGGCGGGAGAAACACCGGGGAGCTGTTTTTT
TRBJ2-1,TRBV2,-,-,CASSGAEEDEQFF,TGTGCCAGCAGTGGGGCGGAGGAGGATGAGCAGTTCTTC
TRBJ2-1,TRBV15,-,-,CATSSVRRDNEQFF,TGTGCCACCAGCAGCGTTAGGCGGGACAATGAGCAGTTCTTC
TRBJ2-1,TRBV9,-,TRBD2,CASSVQAGGNEQFF,TGTGCCAGCAGCGTCCAGGCGGGAGGGAATGAGCAGTTCTTC
TRBJ2-1,TRBV2,-,TRBD2,CASRRLAGGTYNEQFF,TGTGCCAGTAGACGACTAGCGGGAGGAACTTACAATGAGCAGTTCTTC
TRBJ2-3,TRBV2,-,TRBD2,CASARTSETDTQYF,TGTGCCAGCGCCCGGACTAGCGAAACAGATACGCAGTATTTT
TRBJ2-7,TRBV5-6,-,-,CASSLFAGGTYEQYF,TGTGCCAGCAGCTTGTTCGCGGGTGGAACCTACGAGCAGTACTTC
TRBJ1-2,TRBV20-1,once,-,CSASGDNLNYGYTF,TGCAGTGCTAGTGGGGACAATTTAAACTATGGCTACACCTTC
TRBJ1-1,TRBV28,medium-sized,-,CASSPDIAEAFF,TGTGCCAGCAGCCCAGACATCGCTGAAGCTTTCTTT
TRBJ2-1,TRBV4-2,-,-,CASSQSAGLREQFF,TGTGCCAGCAGCCAATCGGCAGGCCTACGGGAGCAGTTCTTC
TRBJ1-6,TRBV20-1,-,-,CSASSSGGRNSPLHF,TGCAGTGCTAGTTCCAGCGGGGGCCGGAATTCACCCCTCCACTTT
TRBJ1-1,TRBV5-1,few,-,CASSLEGGNTEAFF,TGCGCCAGCAGCTTGGAAGGGGGGAACACTGAAGCTTTCTTT
TRBJ2-5,TRBV30,-,TRBD2,CAWRTSGGETQYF,TGTGCCTGGAGGACCTCGGGAGGGGAGACCCAGTACTTC
TRBJ2-7,TRBV11-2,once,-,CASSLGTLPYEQYF,TGTGCCAGCAGCTTGGGGACATTACCCTACGAGCAGTACTTC
TRBJ2-1,TRBV19,-,TRBD2,CASSPGLAGDKMYNEQFF,TGTGCCAGTAGCCCCGGACTAGCGGGAGATAAGATGTACAATGAGCAGTTCTTC
TRBJ1-1,TRBV5-1,-,-,CASQRGDTYRTEAFF,TGCGCCAGCCAACGGGGGGATACGTACAGGACTGAAGCTTTCTTT
TRBJ1-5,TRBV18,-,TRBD1,CASSERQGGTNQPQHF,TGTGCCAGCTCAGAACGACAGGGCGGAACCAATCAGCCCCAGCATTTT
TRBJ1-4,TRBV6-6,-,-,CASSVNSPNEKLFF,TGTGCCAGCAGTGTTAACAGCCCTAATGAAAAACTGTTTTTT
TRBJ2-7,TRBV3-1/TRBV3-2,-,TRBD2,CASSRGGGNEQYF,TGTGCCAGCAGCCGCGGGGGGGGGAACGAGCAGTACTTC
TRBJ1-4,TRBV3-1/TRBV3-2,-,TRBD1,CASSRRDREAEKLFF,TGTGCCAGCAGCCGACGGGACAGGGAGGCGGAAAAACTGTTTTTT
TRBJ2-1,TRBV9,-,TRBD2,CASSVRAGVTNEQFF,TGTGCCAGCAGCGTAAGAGCGGGAGTAACGAATGAGCAGTTCTTC
TRBJ1-2,TRBV3-1/TRBV3-2,-,-,CASSQDLSGGYTF,TGTGCCAGCAGCCAAGATCTAAGTGGTGGCTACACCTTC
TRBJ2-1,TRBV4-1,-,TRBD2,CASSQGLAFYNEQFF,TGCGCCAGCAGCCAAGGACTAGCGTTTTACAATGAGCAGTTCTTC
TRBJ1-5,TRBV6-2/TRBV6-3,-,TRBD1,CASSGTGGQPQHF,TGTGCCAGCAGTGGGACAGGGGGGCAGCCCCAGCATTTT
TRBJ1-5,TRBV28,-,-,CASSFGQYNQPQHF,TGTGCCAGCAGTTTCGGACAGTACAATCAGCCCCAGCATTTT
TRBJ2-2,TRBV24-1,-,-,CATRAYTGELFF,TGTGCCACCAGGGCCTACACCGGGGAGCTGTTTTTT
TRBJ2-7,TRBV27,-,TRBD2,CASQKSGRASWEQYF,TGTGCCAGTCAAAAAAGCGGGAGGGCTTCGTGGGAGCAGTACTTC
TRBJ1-2,TRBV3-1/TRBV3-2,-,-,CASSLNNKGANYGYTF,TGTGCCAGCAGCCTCAACAACAAGGGAGCTAACTATGGCTACACCTTC
TRBJ1-2,TRBV18,-,TRBD1,CASSPPTGYNGYTF,TGTGCCAGCTCACCACCGACAGGGTATAATGGCTACACCTTC
TRBJ1-1,TRBV2,-,-,CASSDPRTESNTEAFF,TGTGCCAGCAGTGACCCCCGGACTGAATCGAACACTGAAGCTTTCTTT
TRBJ1-2,TRBV5-6,-,-,CASSSDIRNYGYTF,TGTGCCAGCAGCTCGGACATAAGGAACTATGGCTACACCTTC
TRBJ2-7,TRBV6-2/TRBV6-3,-,-,CASSYGGTDYEQYF,TGTGCCAGCAGTTATGGCGGGACTGACTACGAGCAGTACTTC
TRBJ1-2,TRBV9,-,-,CASSVVPTNYGYTF,TGTGCCAGCAGCGTAGTTCCCACTAACTATGGCTACACCTTC
TRBJ1-1,TRBV19,-,-,CASSIAPVNTEAFF,TGTGCCAGTAGTATAGCCCCGGTGAACACTGAAGCTTTCTTT
TRBJ1-3,TRBV5-1,-,-,CASSLGSGAGNTIYF,TGCGCCAGCAGCTTGGGATCCGGTGCCGGAAACACCATATATTTT
TRBJ1-6,TRBV7-2,-,TRBD1,CASSPYSGGESPLHF,TGTGCCAGCAGCCCATACTCAGGGGGCGAATCACCCCTCCACTTT
TRBJ1-2,TRBV29-1,-,-,CSVEVQGNYGYTF,TGCAGCGTTGAAGTCCAGGGAAACTATGGCTACACCTTC
TRBJ2-5,TRBV5-4,-,-,CASNSGAGETQYF,TGTGCCAGCAACTCCGGAGCGGGAGAGACCCAGTACTTC
TRBJ2-2,TRBV5-6,few,TRBD1,CASSLRRTGAAGELFF,TGTGCCAGCAGCTTGCGAAGGACAGGGGCTGCCGGGGAGCTGTTTTTT
TRBJ2-7,TRBV28,-,TRBD2,CASSSGTSPYEQYF,TGTGCCAGCAGTTCCGGGACTAGCCCCTATGAGCAGTACTTC
TRBJ1-5,TRBV30,-,-,CAWSETGTQPQHF,TGTGCCTGGAGTGAAACAGGGACCCAGCCCCAGCATTTT
TRBJ1-5,TRBV3-1/TRBV3-2,-,-,CASSQTFGSNQPQHF,TGTGCCAGCAGCCAGACTTTTGGTTCCAATCAGCCCCAGCATTTT
TRBJ1-2,TRBV15,-,-,CATSREGAGGGKVYTF,TGTGCCACCAGCAGAGAAGGGGCTGGTGGGGGGAAAGTCTACACCTTC